Listed here are 22 T cell receptor beta chains from one sample, sequenced in a study of shared clonotypes between healthy human individuals (dated by TCRdb to 2020 to 2021). Libraries were built with the immunoSEQ multiplex PCR assay. TCRdb limited this immuneACCESS table to in-frame rearrangements with V and J called. A share of clones is missing; checked studies link under half to unresolved V genes, and the rest is unexplained. Within this sample are around 2.5 million clones, with approximately 93% of them counted one time only. The biggest ten clones account for 0.36% of the sample. Sample: naive CD4+ T cells from PBMCs. The intended sense of this specimen's cell subset or site label: CD45RA+ positively selected. These receptors all stem from a man aged 18 to 30 in good health. Some clones in this sample may be carry-over from other donors' samples.

The chain carries TRBV6-6 and TRBJ2-2, with 13 bases fitting TRBD2. Germline trimming cut 6 bases from V and 7 bases from J; bases unmatched to any gene: 8. The germline gives CDR1 MNHNY, CDR2 SVGAGI (reference sequence). The CDR3 is 16 amino acids. CDR3 bases: TGTGCCAGCAGCTTACTAGCGGGAGGGCCAGGCGGGGAGCTGTTTTTT. Translation gives CASSLLAGGPGGELFF.

The chain joins TRBV5-6 to TRBJ2-7; D is uncertain. The CDR3 spans 12 residues. Per germline, CDR1 SGHDT and CDR2 YYEEEE. V dropped 2 bases and J dropped 6 bases, with 9 bases sitting between them. In nucleotides, the CDR3 is TGTGCCAGCAGCTTAATACATGGCGAGCAGTACTTC. As protein: CASSLIHGEQYF.

The rearrangement uses TRBV28 and TRBJ1-1; D remains unclear. The V gene lost 7 bases and the J gene lost 3 bases, with 9 bases spanning the gap. Per the germline V gene, CDR1 is MDHEN and CDR2 is SYDVKM. This CDR3 is built from 12 residues. CDR3 nucleotide sequence: TGTGCCAGCAACTCGGGATACACTGAAGCTTTCTTT. This sequence encodes CASNSGYTEAFF.

The J gene is TRBJ2-1, the V gene TRBV7-8, with 11 positions matching TRBD2. The V gene end was trimmed by 5 bases and the J gene end by 5 bases; junction bases not matched to a gene: 14. The germline V gene has CDR1 SGHVS and CDR2 FQNEAQ. The CDR3 is 18 residues long. CDR3 sequence: CASSPRRFGSGRDNEQFF. Written as DNA, the CDR3 is TGTGCCAGCAGCCCCCGAAGGTTTGGTAGCGGGAGGGACAATGAGCAGTTCTTC.

The chain has TRBV19 and TRBJ1-3; 10 bases are shared with TRBD1. Germline V gene sequence: CDR1 LNHDA, CDR2 SQIVND (reference sequence). The CDR3 runs to 14 residues. The J segment lost 4 bases and the V segment lost 8 bases, leaving 5 bases of the junction unmatched. CDR3 in amino acids: CASGDRGLGNTIYF. The CDR3 DNA reads TGTGCCAGTGGGGACAGGGGTCTCGGAAACACCATATATTTT.

The chain employs TRBV7-3 and TRBJ1-1; a possible D gene is TRBD1 (6 bases). With 1 base removed from V and 7 bases from J, the gap between germline ends came to 16 bases. The CDR3 runs 15 residues. Germline V CDR1 and CDR2: SGHTA, FQGTGA. The CDR3 nucleotides are TGTGCCAGCAGCTTAAGGGCAGGGGAAAGCATTGAAGCTTTCTTT. It encodes CASSLRAGESIEAFF.

This chain uses TRBV11-2 with TRBJ1-2; D might be TRBD1 (5 bases). The CDR3 sequence is 14 residues long. CDR1 is SGHAT and CDR2 is FQNNGV in the germline V gene. V lost 4 bases to trimming and J lost 4 bases, with 13 bases between them. CDR3 sequence: CASSSPQGLYGYTF. CDR3 nucleotides: TGTGCCAGCAGCTCTCCCCAGGGCCTCTATGGCTACACCTTC. Together with reference TRBV11-2 and TRBJ1-2, the CDR3 gives the full variable domain: EAGVAQSPRYKIIEKRQSVAFWCNPISGHATLYWYQQILGQGPKLLIQFQNNGVVDDSQLPKDRFSAERLKGVDSTLKIQPAKLEDSAVYLCASSSPQGLYGYTFGSGTRLTVV.

The J gene is TRBJ2-5, the V gene TRBV5-8; D not resolved. Trimming shortened V by 1 base and J by 5 bases, and 18 bases separated the two germline ends. The CDR3 is made up of 16 amino acids. Germline CDR1 SGHTS, CDR2 YDEGEE. CDR3 bases: TGTGCCAGCAGCTTGTTACCCTTATTGGTCATGGAGACCCAGTACTTC. Protein product: CASSLLPLLVMETQYF.

Note on this clone: The same CDR3 is also encoded by other DNA sequences in this sample. The V call is TRBV7-9, the J call TRBJ1-3, with D perhaps TRBD1 (5 bases). V was clipped by 2 bases and J by 0 bases, with 8 bases between them. Germline CDR1 is SEHNR and CDR2 is FQNEAQ (reference sequence). This CDR3 has 15 residues. Here the CDR3 reads CASSLQGGSGNTIYF. In DNA, the CDR3 is TGTGCCAGCAGCTTACAGGGAGGCTCTGGAAACACCATATATTTT.

The chain couples TRBV30 to TRBJ2-1; TRBD1 or TRBD2 may be the D gene (6 bases each). The CDR3 has 16 amino acids. CDR1 GTSNPN and CDR2 SVGIG come from the germline V gene (reference sequence). The ends were cut back, 1 base at V and 3 bases at J, with 16 bases in the middle. CDR3 sequence reads: CAWSGGGQGFYNEQFF. The DNA of the CDR3 is TGTGCCTGGAGTGGGGGAGGCCAGGGGTTCTACAATGAGCAGTTCTTC.

The chain links TRBV10-3 to TRBJ2-5, with D possibly being TRBD1 or TRBD2 (5 bases each). The CDR3 spans 15 residues. The V gene lost 0 bases and the J gene lost 4 bases, with 12 bases spanning the gap. Germline lookup yields CDR1 ENHRY and CDR2 SYGVKD. The CDR3 nucleotides read TGTGCCATCAGTGAGTCGAGGGGTTGGGCAGAGACCCAGTACTTC. Translated: CAISESRGWAETQYF.

The V and J genes are TRBV18 and TRBJ2-5; TRBD2 agrees at 9 bases. Trimming cost V 4 bases and J 1 base; bases outside gene matches: 1. CDR1 and CDR2 (germline): KGHSH, LQKENI. This CDR3 contains 14 residues. This CDR3 is CASSLAGAQETQYF. DNA of the CDR3: TGTGCCAGCTCACTAGCGGGAGCCCAAGAGACCCAGTACTTC.

This chain joins TRBV7-7 and TRBJ1-2; D is unclear. The CDR3 covers 15 residues. Trimming took 5 bases from V and 7 from J, leaving 20 bases between them. Germline V gene data show CDR1 as SSHAT and CDR2 as FNYEAQ (reference sequence). As DNA, the CDR3 is TGTGCCAGCAGCAATTCATCCCCAAGGAAAGGTGGCTACACCTTC. Translating gives CASSNSSPRKGGYTF.

The rearrangement uses TRBV27 and TRBJ2-3, with D possibly being TRBD2 (5 bases). The CDR3 sequence is 15 residues long. CDR1 and CDR2 from the germline V gene are MNHEY and SMNVEV (reference sequence). Trimming cost V 11 bases and J 3 bases, with 21 bases left between them. CDR3 loop: CAAAEAARKTDTQYF. CDR3 DNA sequence: TGTGCCGCCGCGGAGGCAGCAAGGAAGACAGATACGCAGTATTTT.

The chain combines TRBV9 with TRBJ1-3; unclear D gene. Germline lookup yields CDR1 SGDLS and CDR2 YYNGEE. V was pared by 0 bases and J by 4 bases, with 11 bases between. The CDR3 totals 15 residues. This CDR3 is CASSVEGLLGNTIYF. CDR3 in DNA: TGTGCCAGCAGCGTAGAAGGGCTTTTGGGAAACACCATATATTTT. The variable domain in full, completed from reference TRBV9 and TRBJ1-3, reads DSGVTQTPKHLITATGQRVTLRCSPRSGDLSVYWYQQSLDQGLQFLIQYYNGEERAKGNILERFSAQQFPDLHSELNLSSLELGDSALYFCASSVEGLLGNTIYFGEGSWLTVV.

This clone occurred a few times. The V gene is TRBV6-6, the J gene TRBJ1-1; tentatively, D is TRBD1 (6 bases). Trimming pared 5 bases from V and 4 bases from J, leaving 8 bases between. From germline, CDR1 is MNHNY and CDR2 SVGAGI (reference sequence). The CDR3 is made up of 12 amino acids. CDR3 nucleotide sequence: TGTGCCAGCAGTGCCAGGGGCACTGAAGCTTTCTTT. Translation: CASSARGTEAFF.

The chain links TRBV19 to TRBJ1-1; D is undetermined. The germline V gene encodes CDR1 LNHDA and CDR2 SQIVND (reference sequence). This CDR3 is built from 15 residues. V shed 1 base and J shed 0 bases, with 9 bases lying between them. The CDR3 sequence is CASSIGLRLNTEAFF. In nucleotides, the CDR3 is TGTGCCAGTAGTATAGGATTGAGGTTGAACACTGAAGCTTTCTTT.

The J gene is TRBJ1-1, the V gene TRBV28; D is perhaps TRBD1 (5 bases). This CDR3 contains 15 residues. Trimming removed 2 bases at V and 5 bases at J, with 15 bases between. In germline, CDR1 is MDHEN, CDR2 SYDVKM. The CDR3 here is CASSLLVGGRTEAFF. The CDR3 nucleotides read TGTGCCAGCAGTTTACTGGTCGGGGGTCGGACTGAAGCTTTCTTT.

V and J are TRBV6-6 and TRBJ2-3, with 9 bases matching TRBD1. The CDR3 is made up of 16 amino acids. J was trimmed by 6 bases and V by 5 bases; bases with no gene match: 12. Germline CDR1 is MNHNY and CDR2 is SVGAGI (reference sequence). The CDR3, as DNA: TGTGCCAGCAGTCCCCTCTGGGGACAGGGAAAGGATACGCAGTATTTT. This codes for CASSPLWGQGKDTQYF.

This sequence joins TRBV10-3 and TRBJ2-7, with TRBD2 identical over 11 bases. This CDR3 is 17 amino acids long. Losses at the gene ends were 4 bases for V and 3 bases for J; bases not matched to a gene: 11. Germline V gene sequence: CDR1 ENHRY, CDR2 SYGVKD. CDR3: CAISAGQTSGIHYEQYF. In DNA form, the CDR3 reads TGTGCCATCAGTGCGGGACAGACTAGCGGGATTCACTACGAGCAGTACTTC.

The rearrangement links TRBV7-2 to TRBJ2-2; D is unresolved. Trimming shortened V by 5 bases and J by 6 bases, and 7 bases separated the two germline ends. CDR3 length equals 12 residues. Germline CDR1 is SGHTA and CDR2 is FQGNSA. The CDR3 bases are TGTGCCAGCAGCCGTTCCCCCGGGGAGCTGTTTTTT. Translation gives CASSRSPGELFF.

This clone was observed once. This sequence joins TRBV27 and TRBJ2-2; TRBD1 matches at 9 bases. This CDR3 contains 16 residues. Germline lookup yields CDR1 MNHEY and CDR2 SMNVEV (reference sequence). Trimming removed 6 bases from V and 4 bases from J; junction bases left unmatched: 9. Here the CDR3 reads CASREGNRGLTGELFF. For the CDR3, the DNA is TGTGCCAGCAGGGAAGGTAACAGGGGGCTCACCGGGGAGCTGTTTTTT.